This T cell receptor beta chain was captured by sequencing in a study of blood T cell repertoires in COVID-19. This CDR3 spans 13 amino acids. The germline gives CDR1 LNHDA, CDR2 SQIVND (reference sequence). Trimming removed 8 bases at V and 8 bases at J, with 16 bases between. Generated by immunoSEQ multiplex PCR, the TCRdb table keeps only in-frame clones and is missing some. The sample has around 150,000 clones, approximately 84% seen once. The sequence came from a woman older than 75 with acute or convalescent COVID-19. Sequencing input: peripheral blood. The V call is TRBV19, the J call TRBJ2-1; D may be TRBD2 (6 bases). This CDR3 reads CASRRDSYDEQFF. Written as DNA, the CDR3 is TGTGCCAGTCGACGGGACTCTTACGATGAGCAGTTCTTC.